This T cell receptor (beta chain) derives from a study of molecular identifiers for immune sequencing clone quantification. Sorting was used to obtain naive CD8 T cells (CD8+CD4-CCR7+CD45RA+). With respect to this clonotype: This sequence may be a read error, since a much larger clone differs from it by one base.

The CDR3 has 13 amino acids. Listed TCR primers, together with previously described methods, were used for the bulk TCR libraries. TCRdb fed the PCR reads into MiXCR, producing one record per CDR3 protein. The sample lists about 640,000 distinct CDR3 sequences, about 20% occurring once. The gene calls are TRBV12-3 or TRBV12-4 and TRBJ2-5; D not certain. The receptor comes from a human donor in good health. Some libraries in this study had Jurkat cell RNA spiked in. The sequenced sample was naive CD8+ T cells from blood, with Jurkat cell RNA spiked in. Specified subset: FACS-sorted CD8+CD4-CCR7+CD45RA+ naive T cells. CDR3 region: CASTSAAQGTQYF. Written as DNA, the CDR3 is TGTGCCAGCACCTCGGCAGCCCAAGGGACCCAGTACTTC.